This TCR beta chain appears in the sequencing data of a study of CD8 T cells in Susac syndrome. Healthy donors formed controls matched for age and sex. Purification of the CD8+ and CD4+ T cells relied on negative isolation, and TEMRA cells underwent FACS enrichment. RNA amounts of roughly 0.45 to 1 ug underwent reverse transcription with random hexamers. An immunoSEQ multiplex PCR generated amplified TCR beta CDR3 products spanning 54 Vbeta and 13 Jbeta. Each CDR3 protein gets one entry after TCRdb re-called the immunoSEQ multiplex PCR reads with MiXCR. The sample contains 150,000 to 200,000 distinct CDR3 sequences, roughly 92% of which appear only once. CDR1 is SGHTA and CDR2 is FQGNSA in the germline V gene. Trimming removed 3 bases at V and 4 bases at J, with 15 bases between. This CDR3 has 15 amino acids.

The TCR originated in a human donor in good health. The chain joins TRBV7-2 to TRBJ1-2; D may be TRBD1 (5 bases). Sequencing was done on a sample of CD4+ T cells from PBMCs. The CDR3 sequence: CASSFHQGSGYGYTF. In nucleotides, the CDR3 is TGTGCCAGCAGCTTTCACCAGGGCTCTGGCTATGGCTACACCTTC.